This TCR beta chain was documented in a study of blood T cell repertoires in COVID-19. At the level of the study: Both acute and convalescent COVID-19 samples were obtained from the United States, Italy and Spain. Sources were T cells, B-cell-depleted T cells, or PBMCs; the material itself was cDNA or gDNA.

Per the authors' pipeline: Quantification of nucleated cells was approximated via reference gene primer amplification. Some clones are missing from TCRdb's copy, which holds only in-frame ones; the method was immunoSEQ multiplex PCR. Clone size and the V and J calls come from that table; the DNA yielded D and trimming. Among around 180,000 clones listed, roughly four fifths were seen once. CDR1 is SGHAT, CDR2 FQNNGV, per germline. V was shortened by 4 bases and J by 0 bases, with 9 bases between the two germline ends. This CDR3 contains 14 residues. The chain recombines TRBV11-2 with TRBJ1-1, with a tentative D call TRBD1 (6 bases). The sequenced sample was peripheral blood. This TCR was recovered from a human donor in a cohort sampled during active COVID-19. CDR3 sequence (DNA): TGTGCCAGCAGCTATGACAGGCTGAACACTGAAGCTTTCTTT. Residues: CASSYDRLNTEAFF.